This passage covers 21 T cell receptor beta chains from one sample sequenced in a study of T cell responses to AZD1222 COVID-19 vaccine. Some clones are missing from TCRdb's copy, which holds only in-frame ones; the method was immunoSEQ multiplex PCR. The sample carries 140,000 to 150,000 clones, roughly 88% recorded once. The input for sequencing was peripheral blood, taken on day 0 of AZD1222 vaccination. These receptors were taken from an adult in good health.

This clone was detected once. The V gene is TRBV7-9, the J gene TRBJ1-4, with TRBD1 matching 9 bases. Germline assignment: CDR1 SEHNR and CDR2 FQNEAQ (reference sequence). V lost 2 bases, J lost 5 bases, and 9 bases stayed unmatched. The CDR3 length is 17 residues. Here the CDR3 reads CASSLSGTGWENEKLFF. The CDR3 coding sequence is TGTGCCAGCAGCTTATCCGGGACAGGGTGGGAAAATGAAAAACTGTTTTTT. Using reference TRBV7-9 and TRBJ1-4 for the parts outside the CDR3, the full variable domain is DTGVSQNPRHKITKRGQNVTFRCDPISEHNRLYWYRQTLGQGPEFLTYFQNEAQLEKSRLLSDRFSAERPKGSFSTLEIQRTEQGDSAMYLCASSLSGTGWENEKLFFGSGTQLSVL.

The genes are TRBV5-1 and TRBJ1-4; D possibly corresponds to TRBD1 (6 bases). Germline-derived CDR1 and CDR2 are SGHRS and YFSETQ. V was trimmed by 1 base and J by 8 bases, leaving 12 bases between them. The CDR3 has 14 residues. CDR3 in amino acids: CASSLTQGEEKLFF. The CDR3 DNA is TGCGCCAGCAGCTTGACACAGGGTGAAGAAAAACTGTTTTTT.

J is TRBJ2-5 and V is TRBV11-2; D is perhaps TRBD2 (7 bases). The CDR3 contains 11 residues. Trimming shortened V by 11 bases and J by 7 bases, and 14 bases separated the two germline ends. CDR1 is SGHAT, CDR2 FQNNGV, per germline. Written as DNA, the CDR3 is TGTGCCTCCGAAGGGGGGGGGACCCAGTACTTC. Translation gives CASEGGGTQYF.

The chain joins TRBV7-2 to TRBJ2-5, with TRBD2 identical over 10 bases. The CDR3 is 15 residues long. V was clipped by 2 bases and J by 4 bases; unmatched bases: 4. Germline CDR1 is SGHTA and CDR2 is FQGNSA. The CDR3 nucleotides are TGTGCCAGCAGCTTACGCCCTAGCGGGAGAGAGACCCAGTACTTC. It specifies CASSLRPSGRETQYF.

About this clone: The sample has other DNA sequences that encode this CDR3 too. The chain joins TRBV30 to TRBJ1-3; D remains ambiguous. The V gene lost 1 base and the J gene lost 4 bases, with 5 bases spanning the gap. The CDR3 has 12 amino acids. The V gene's germline CDR1 is GTSNPN and CDR2 SVGIG (reference sequence). CDR3 region: CAWSDRGNTIYF. CDR3 nucleotide sequence: TGTGCCTGGAGTGACCGAGGAAACACCATATATTTT.

The V call is TRBV18, the J call TRBJ1-6; the match to TRBD1 covers 9 bases. The J segment lost 8 bases and the V segment lost 2 bases, leaving 4 bases of the junction unmatched. CDR1 is KGHSH, CDR2 LQKENI, per germline. The CDR3 loop spans 15 amino acids. CDR3 in amino acids: CASSPGQGWYSPLHF. The CDR3 nucleotides read TGTGCCAGCTCACCAGGACAGGGGTGGTATTCACCCCTCCACTTT.

J is TRBJ2-2 and V is TRBV4-1; 9 bases map to TRBD2. The CDR3 covers 17 residues. The V segment lost 1 base and the J segment 4 bases; nucleotides outside the gene matches: 7. CDR1 and CDR2 from the germline V gene are MGHRA and YSYEKL. CDR3 in DNA: TGCGCCAGCAGCCAAGTATTAGCGGGGGTCAGCACCGGGGAGCTGTTTTTT. Amino acids: CASSQVLAGVSTGELFF.

The chain is built from TRBV5-4 and TRBJ2-5, with TRBD2 identical over 9 bases. Germline V CDR1 and CDR2: SGHNT, YYREEE (reference sequence). This CDR3 contains 15 residues. V lost 1 base, J lost 5 bases, and 6 bases stayed unmatched. DNA for the CDR3: TGTGCCAGCAGCTTGTCCAGCGGGGGGTGGGAGACCCAGTACTTC. This sequence encodes CASSLSSGGWETQYF.

The chain joins TRBV6-2 or TRBV6-3 to TRBJ2-1, with 7 bases that match TRBD2. Germline V gene data show CDR1 as MNHEY and CDR2 as SVGEGT. Trimming removed 5 bases from V and 4 bases from J; junction bases left unmatched: 11. CDR3 length: 16 amino acids. The CDR3 loop reads CASSLMTSSTYNEQFF. DNA for the CDR3: TGTGCCAGCAGTCTGATGACTAGCTCTACATACAATGAGCAGTTCTTC.

The rearrangement uses TRBV24-1 and TRBJ2-3; D gene ambiguous. Germline V gene data show CDR1 as KGHDR and CDR2 as SFDVKD. The CDR3 totals 12 residues. The V and J ends lost 4 bases and 2 bases respectively, with 3 bases between them. The CDR3 DNA reads as TGTGCCACCAGTGACACCACAGATACGCAGTATTTT. Its protein product is CATSDTTDTQYF.

This clone has only one observation. The CDR3 DNA is TGCAGCGCCAAGGGAGGGTATGGCTACACCTTC. This sequence encodes CSAKGGYGYTF. The J gene is TRBJ1-2, the V gene TRBV29-1; D remains ambiguous. This CDR3 spans 11 amino acids. Germline-derived CDR1 and CDR2 are SQVTM and ANQGSEA. Trimming took off 7 bases at V and 5 bases at J, with 11 bases between the two ends.

The chain has TRBV24-1 and TRBJ2-2, with unresolved D. There are 14 residues in the CDR3. Germline CDR1 KGHDR, CDR2 SFDVKD. V lost 3 bases, J lost 6 bases, and 10 bases lay in between. The CDR3 nucleotides read TGTGCCACCAGTGATCCCTCAGGTCCCGGGGAGCTGTTTTTT. Translated: CATSDPSGPGELFF.

This rearrangement joins TRBV15 to TRBJ2-3, with a tentative D call TRBD2 (6 bases). Germline V gene data show CDR1 as LNHNV and CDR2 as YYDKDF (reference sequence). Trimming shortened V by 7 bases and J by 0 bases, and 11 bases separated the two germline ends. The CDR3 runs 14 residues. The CDR3 DNA reads TGTGCCACCAACCATGCGGGGAGCACAGATACGCAGTATTTT. Protein product: CATNHAGSTDTQYF.

This clone has only a few counts. The gene calls are TRBV11-2 and TRBJ2-1; 8 nucleotides match TRBD1. The CDR3 contains 16 residues. Germline V gene lookup returns CDR1 SGHAT and CDR2 FQNNGV. V lost 5 bases, J lost 2 bases, and 8 bases stayed unmatched. CDR3 in DNA: TGTGCCAGCAGCACCCGACAGGGGTCCACCTACAATGAGCAGTTCTTC. It yields the protein CASSTRQGSTYNEQFF.

The V call is TRBV28, the J call TRBJ1-2, with D uncertain. The CDR3 covers 13 residues. Trimming shortened V by 2 bases and J by 5 bases, and 9 bases separated the two germline ends. Germline-derived CDR1 and CDR2 are MDHEN and SYDVKM. The CDR3 here is CASSLQVWYGYTF. The CDR3, as DNA: TGTGCCAGCAGTTTACAGGTCTGGTATGGCTACACCTTC.

This sequence joins TRBV11-2 and TRBJ2-7; possibly TRBD1 for D (5 bases). Germline CDR1 SGHAT, CDR2 FQNNGV. V lost 4 bases and J lost 6, with 22 bases in between. The CDR3 covers 16 residues. The CDR3 nucleotides are TGTGCCAGCAGCTCCAGACCGTCAGGGCCTCTACGCGAGCAGTACTTC. Translated, it gives CASSSRPSGPLREQYF.

This clone appeared a single time. V gene TRBV7-2 combines with J gene TRBJ2-7; D call uncertain. The V gene lost 1 base and the J gene lost 1 base, with 8 bases spanning the gap. The CDR3 length is 14 residues. Germline-derived CDR1 and CDR2 are SGHTA and FQGNSA. This chain's CDR3 is CASSLGSQSYEQYF. As DNA, the CDR3 is TGTGCCAGCAGCTTAGGTTCACAGTCCTACGAGCAGTACTTC.

V usage is TRBV6-2 or TRBV6-3 and J usage is TRBJ2-2; D may be TRBD2 (5 bases). This CDR3 has 18 residues. Trimming pared 0 bases from V and 6 bases from J, leaving 20 bases between. From germline, CDR1 is MNHEY and CDR2 SVGEGT. CDR3 in amino acids: CASSYSYGGLQRAGELFF. The CDR3 DNA reads as TGTGCCAGCAGTTACTCGTACGGTGGACTGCAACGCGCCGGGGAGCTGTTTTTT.

This clone came up a few times. The chain links TRBV3-1 (or the pseudogene TRBV3-2) to TRBJ2-1; 8 positions agree with TRBD2. The trim removed 0 bases at V and 5 bases at J, leaving 9 bases unmatched. The germline gives CDR1 LGHDT, CDR2 YNNKEL (reference sequence). The CDR3 contains 17 residues. The chain's CDR3 is CASSQDEGGRTNNEQFF. For the CDR3, the DNA is TGTGCCAGCAGCCAAGATGAGGGCGGGAGGACGAACAATGAGCAGTTCTTC.

This clone came up a few times. The V and J genes are TRBV10-3 and TRBJ1-5; D not resolved. CDR3 length equals 14 residues. Germline V gene data show CDR1 as ENHRY and CDR2 as SYGVKD. The germline V and J ends were trimmed by 3 bases and 6 bases, with 12 bases remaining between them. The CDR3 protein is CAISDAGSGQPQHF. The CDR3 DNA reads as TGTGCCATCAGTGACGCGGGGTCGGGTCAGCCCCAGCATTTT.

The count of this clone is one. V gene TRBV23-1 combines with J gene TRBJ2-1; possibly TRBD2 for D (5 bases). TRBV23-1 is designated an ORF whose function remains uncertain. Trimming shortened V by 1 base and J by 0 bases, and 10 bases separated the two germline ends. The CDR3 is 16 residues long. The CDR3: CASSQLGLSSYNEQFF. DNA for the CDR3: TGCGCCAGCAGTCAATTAGGACTGAGCTCCTACAATGAGCAGTTCTTC.